The present T cell receptor beta chain was sequenced within a study of cytomegalovirus exposure and HLA in healthy donors. Study-wide points: The authors enumerated over 150 TCR beta chains as linked to cytomegalovirus.

As regards this clone: What it recognizes is unknown.

It was with 60 Vbeta and 13 Jbeta primers that the PCR ran. As handled by the study authors: Counted up in a later analysis, unique TCR beta chains came to about 83 million, with around 10 million shared. Sequenced by immunoSEQ multiplex PCR; TCRdb stores in-frame clones only, minus some. From that table come the V and J calls and clone size; the DNA was used to work out D and trimming. The table shows about 160,000 clones, with roughly four fifths occurring only once. The germline CDR1 and CDR2 sequences are SGHTA and FQGNSA. The V gene lost 5 bases and the J gene lost 6 bases, with 17 bases spanning the gap. CDR3 length equals 14 residues.

The TCR was taken from a man in his forties or fifties in good health and CMV-seropositive. The genes are TRBV7-2 and TRBJ2-7; D possibly corresponds to TRBD1 (6 bases). Specimen: PBMCs. Here the CDR3 DNA reads TGTGCCAGCAGCCTTGTCTTCAGGGGATCCGAGCAGTACTTC. It is translated as CASSLVFRGSEQYF.